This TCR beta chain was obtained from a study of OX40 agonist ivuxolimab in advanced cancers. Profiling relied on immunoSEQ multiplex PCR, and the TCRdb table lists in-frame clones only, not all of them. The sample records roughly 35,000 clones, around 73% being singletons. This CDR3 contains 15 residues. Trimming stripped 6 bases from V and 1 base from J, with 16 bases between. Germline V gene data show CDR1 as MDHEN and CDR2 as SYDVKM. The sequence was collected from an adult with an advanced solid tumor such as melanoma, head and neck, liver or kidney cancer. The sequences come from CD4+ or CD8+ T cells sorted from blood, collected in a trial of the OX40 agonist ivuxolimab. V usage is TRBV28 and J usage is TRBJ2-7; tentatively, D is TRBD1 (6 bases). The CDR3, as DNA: TGTGCCAGCAGACCCCAGCAGGGGCCATCCTACGAGCAGTACTTC. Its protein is CASRPQQGPSYEQYF. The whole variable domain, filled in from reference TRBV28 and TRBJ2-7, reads DVKVTQSSRYLVKRTGEKVFLECVQDMDHENMFWYRQDPGLGLRLIYFSYDVKMKEKGDIPEGYSVSREKKERFSLILESASTNQTSMYLCASRPQQGPSYEQYFGPGTRLTVT.